Given below is one TCR beta chain in context. A junction end diverges from the germline sequence, so it may reflect a read error. The data derive from a study of blood T cell repertoires in COVID-19. Study-wide background: Samples representing acute and convalescent COVID-19 were sourced from the United States, Italy and Spain. Sample material is recorded as cDNA or gDNA derived from T cells, B-cell-depleted T cells, or PBMCs.

As processed by the authors: Amplification with reference gene primers provided the estimates of nucleated cell counts. Using immunoSEQ multiplex PCR, the repertoire was profiled, and TCRdb retains in-frame clones only, with some absent. V and J calls and clone size are those listed in that table; D and trimming were worked out from the DNA. The data hold approximately 130,000 clones, with roughly 86% observed a single time. The CDR3 spans 18 residues. Germline CDR1 reads KGHSH; CDR2 reads LQKENI. The receptor's source is a human donor in a cohort sampled during active COVID-19. The chain combines TRBV18 with TRBJ2-7; 7 bases are a match to TRBD1. Material for sequencing was peripheral blood. The CDR3, as DNA: TGTGCCAGCCCACCTCCTACTTGGGGACAGAAGGGCGCCTACGAGCAGTACTTC. It is translated as CASPPPTWGQKGAYEQYF.